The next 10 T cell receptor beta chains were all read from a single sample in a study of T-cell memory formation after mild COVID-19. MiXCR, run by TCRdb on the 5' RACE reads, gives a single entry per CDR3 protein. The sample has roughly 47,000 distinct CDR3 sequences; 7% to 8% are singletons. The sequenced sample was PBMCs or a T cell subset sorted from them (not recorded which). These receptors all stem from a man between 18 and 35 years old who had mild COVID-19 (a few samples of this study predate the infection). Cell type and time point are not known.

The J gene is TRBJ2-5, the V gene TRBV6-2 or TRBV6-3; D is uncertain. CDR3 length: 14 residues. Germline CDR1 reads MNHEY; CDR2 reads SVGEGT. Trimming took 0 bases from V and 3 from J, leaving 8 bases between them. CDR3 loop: CASSYSTEKETQYF. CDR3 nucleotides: TGTGCCAGCAGTTACTCTACAGAGAAAGAGACCCAGTACTTC.

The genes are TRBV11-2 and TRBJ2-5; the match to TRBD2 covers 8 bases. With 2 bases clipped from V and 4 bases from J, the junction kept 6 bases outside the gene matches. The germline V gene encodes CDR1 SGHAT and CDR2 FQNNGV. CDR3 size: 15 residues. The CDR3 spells CASSLQRAGVETQYF. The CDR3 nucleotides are TGTGCCAGCAGCTTACAACGAGCGGGAGTAGAGACCCAGTACTTC.

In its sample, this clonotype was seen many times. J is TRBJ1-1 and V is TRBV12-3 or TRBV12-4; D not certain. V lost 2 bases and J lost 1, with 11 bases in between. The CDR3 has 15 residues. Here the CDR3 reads CASSLRVGGNTEAFF. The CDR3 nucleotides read TGTGCCAGCAGTTTACGCGTTGGCGGGAACACTGAAGCTTTCTTT.

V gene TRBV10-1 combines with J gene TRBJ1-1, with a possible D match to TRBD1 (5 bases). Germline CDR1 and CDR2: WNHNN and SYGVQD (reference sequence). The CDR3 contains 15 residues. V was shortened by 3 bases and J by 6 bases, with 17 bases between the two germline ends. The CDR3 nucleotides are TGCGCCAGCAGTGATGATGGGACCGCTGCGCCTGAAGCTTTCTTT. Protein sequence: CASSDDGTAAPEAFF.

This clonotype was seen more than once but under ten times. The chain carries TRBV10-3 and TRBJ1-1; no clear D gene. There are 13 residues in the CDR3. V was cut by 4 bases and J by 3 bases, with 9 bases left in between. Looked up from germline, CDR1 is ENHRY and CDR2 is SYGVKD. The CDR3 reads CAISGKLDTEAFF. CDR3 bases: TGTGCCATCAGTGGGAAGCTTGACACTGAAGCTTTCTTT.

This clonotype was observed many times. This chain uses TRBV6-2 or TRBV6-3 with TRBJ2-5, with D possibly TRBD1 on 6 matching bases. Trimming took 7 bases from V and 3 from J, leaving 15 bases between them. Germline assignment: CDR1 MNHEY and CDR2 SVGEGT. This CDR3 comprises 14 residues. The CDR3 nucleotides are TGTGCCAGCACTGACGACGGACAGAAAGAGACCCAGTACTTC. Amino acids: CASTDDGQKETQYF.

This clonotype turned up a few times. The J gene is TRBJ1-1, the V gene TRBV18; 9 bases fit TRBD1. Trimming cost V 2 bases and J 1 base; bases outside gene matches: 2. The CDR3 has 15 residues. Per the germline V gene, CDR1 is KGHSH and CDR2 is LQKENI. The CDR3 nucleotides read TGTGCCAGCTCACCATGGGACAGGGAGAACACTGAAGCTTTCTTT. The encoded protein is CASSPWDRENTEAFF. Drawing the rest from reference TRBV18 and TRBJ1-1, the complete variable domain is NAGVMQNPRHLVRRRGQEARLRCSPMKGHSHVYWYRQLPEEGLKFMVYLQKENIIDESGMPKERFSAEFPKEGPSILRIQQVVRGDSAAYFCASSPWDRENTEAFFGQGTRLTVV.

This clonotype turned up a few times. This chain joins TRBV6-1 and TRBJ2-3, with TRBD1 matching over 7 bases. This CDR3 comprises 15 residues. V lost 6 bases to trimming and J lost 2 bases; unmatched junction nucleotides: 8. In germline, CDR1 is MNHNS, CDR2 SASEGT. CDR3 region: CASRTGLGDTDTQYF. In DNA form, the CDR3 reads TGTGCCAGCAGGACAGGGTTGGGGGACACAGATACGCAGTATTTT.

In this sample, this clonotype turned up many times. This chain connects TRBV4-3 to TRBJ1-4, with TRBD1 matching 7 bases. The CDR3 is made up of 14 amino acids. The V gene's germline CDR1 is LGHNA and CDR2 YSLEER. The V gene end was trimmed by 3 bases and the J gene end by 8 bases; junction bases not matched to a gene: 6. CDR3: CASSQTGLGEKLFF. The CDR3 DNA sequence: TGCGCCAGCAGCCAGACAGGGCTCGGGGAAAAACTGTTTTTT.

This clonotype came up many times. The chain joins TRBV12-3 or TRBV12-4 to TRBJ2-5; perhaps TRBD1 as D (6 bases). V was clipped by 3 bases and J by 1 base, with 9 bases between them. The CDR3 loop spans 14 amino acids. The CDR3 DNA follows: TGTGCCAGCAGTTTTTGGGGGCCCCAAGAGACCCAGTACTTC. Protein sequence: CASSFWGPQETQYF.